These 25 T cell receptor beta chains originate from one sample sequenced in a study of T cell responses to AZD1222 COVID-19 vaccine. Some clones are missing from TCRdb's copy, which holds only in-frame ones; the method was immunoSEQ multiplex PCR. There are tens of thousands of clones in the sample; approximately 91% occur only once, and around 5.1% lies in the top ten. This sample comprised peripheral blood, obtained on day 0 of MenACWY control vaccination. These receptors were taken from an adult in good health.

V and J are TRBV7-6 and TRBJ2-3, with 9 bases fitting TRBD2. Trimming removed 4 bases from V and 2 bases from J; junction bases left unmatched: 4. The V gene's germline CDR1 is SGHVS and CDR2 FNYEAQ. The CDR3 sequence is 15 residues long. CDR3 in amino acids: CASSSTSGVTDTQYF. The CDR3 coding sequence is TGTGCCAGCAGCTCGACTAGCGGTGTCACAGATACGCAGTATTTT.

V usage is TRBV2 and J usage is TRBJ1-4, with D hard to call. The CDR3 is 14 amino acids. Germline V lookup: CDR1 SNHLY, CDR2 FYNNEI. V gave up 0 bases and J gave up 12 bases, with 14 bases separating them. CDR3 in amino acids: CASSEALHPNQLFF. The CDR3 DNA reads as TGTGCCAGCAGTGAAGCGCTTCATCCGAATCAACTGTTTTTT.

As concerns this clone: This CDR3 is also generated by other DNA sequences in the sample. The gene calls are TRBV9 and TRBJ2-5; D gene uncertain. The CDR3 is 15 amino acids. With 0 bases removed from V and 5 bases from J, the gap between germline ends came to 14 bases. Germline V gene sequence: CDR1 SGDLS, CDR2 YYNGEE. The chain's CDR3 is CASSVEAGISETQYF. CDR3 coding DNA: TGTGCCAGCAGCGTAGAGGCAGGTATATCGGAGACCCAGTACTTC.

This chain joins TRBV5-1 and TRBJ2-7, with 7 bases aligning to TRBD1. The CDR3 loop spans 14 amino acids. The germline V gene encodes CDR1 SGHRS and CDR2 YFSETQ. V was pared by 3 bases and J by 0 bases, with 3 bases of the junction left unmatched. The CDR3, as DNA: TGCGCCAGCAGCTGGGGACAGCTCTCCTACGAGCAGTACTTC. This sequence encodes CASSWGQLSYEQYF.

CDR3 protein: CASSFRDRRKPPDYGYTF. DNA for the CDR3: TGTGCCAGCAGCTTCCGGGACCGGAGGAAACCTCCTGACTATGGCTACACCTTC. The rearrangement links TRBV7-2 to TRBJ1-2; possibly TRBD1 for D (5 bases). Germline CDR1 SGHTA, CDR2 FQGNSA. Trimming pared 3 bases from V and 3 bases from J, leaving 23 bases between. This CDR3 has 18 amino acids.

V usage is TRBV6-1 and J usage is TRBJ2-7, with a possible D match to TRBD1 (5 bases). V lost 1 base and J lost 8, with 6 bases in between. Germline V lookup: CDR1 MNHNS, CDR2 SASEGT. This CDR3 is built from 11 residues. CDR3 coding DNA: TGTGCCAGCAGTGAAGGGGGCCAGCAGTACTTC. It encodes CASSEGGQQYF.

Only one count was recorded for this clone. This CDR3 reads CASSIGTVPFF. The DNA of the CDR3 is TGTGCCAGCAGCATTGGGACAGTCCCTTTCTTT. This chain joins TRBV12-3 or TRBV12-4 and TRBJ1-1; 7 bases line up with TRBD1. The ends lost 6 bases at V and 12 bases at J; junction bases unmatched: 7. CDR3 length: 11 amino acids.

The rearrangement uses TRBV20-1 and TRBJ2-3; 8 bases fit TRBD2. V gave up 6 bases and J gave up 9 bases; unmatched junction bases: 5. Germline assignment: CDR1 DFQATT and CDR2 SNEGSKA (reference sequence). The CDR3 covers 11 residues. CDR3 protein: CSATLAGTQYF. The CDR3 nucleotides read TGCAGTGCCACCTTAGCGGGGACGCAGTATTTT.

This chain links TRBV2 with TRBJ1-5, with 9 bases matching TRBD1. Germline-derived CDR1 and CDR2 are SNHLY and FYNNEI. This CDR3 comprises 14 residues. With 10 bases clipped from V and 2 bases from J, the junction kept 6 bases outside the gene matches. DNA of the CDR3: TGTGCCACGACAGGGGGAAATGGCAATCAGCCCCAGCATTTT. This encodes CATTGGNGNQPQHF.

The chain combines TRBV5-1 with TRBJ1-1; D remains unclear. Germline V CDR1 and CDR2: SGHRS, YFSETQ. V was pared by 1 base and J by 3 bases, with 10 bases between. The CDR3 consists of 14 residues. CDR3 DNA sequence: TGCGCCAGCAGCTTGCTTGCCAGTTACACTGAAGCTTTCTTT. Translating gives CASSLLASYTEAFF.

The chain recombines TRBV7-9 with TRBJ1-3; D is ambiguous. The ends were cut back, 5 bases at V and 6 bases at J, with 17 bases in the middle. The germline V gene has CDR1 SEHNR and CDR2 FQNEAQ (reference sequence). This CDR3 region has 15 residues. CDR3 amino acids: CASSHPKTTENTIYF. DNA of the CDR3: TGTGCCAGCAGCCATCCTAAGACCACAGAAAACACCATATATTTT.

The chain has TRBV30 and TRBJ2-1, with TRBD2 matching 7 bases. The ends lost 8 bases at V and 9 bases at J; junction bases unmatched: 7. The germline gives CDR1 GTSNPN, CDR2 SVGIG (reference sequence). This CDR3 region has 11 residues. Here the CDR3 reads CAVRLAGEQFF. The CDR3 DNA sequence: TGTGCCGTACGACTAGCCGGTGAGCAGTTCTTC.

V is TRBV7-2 and J is TRBJ1-5; possibly TRBD1 for D (5 bases). Between the trimmed V and J ends, which lost 4 bases and 1 base, there was a span of 11 bases. The CDR3 runs to 15 residues. Germline V lookup: CDR1 SGHTA, CDR2 FQGNSA. The CDR3 DNA is TGTGCCAGCAGCTCGCTAACAGGAAGCAATCAGCCCCAGCATTTT. Protein sequence: CASSSLTGSNQPQHF.

This clone came up once. This chain connects TRBV9 to TRBJ1-1; maybe TRBD1 (5 bases). This CDR3 contains 13 residues. CDR1 is SGDLS and CDR2 is YYNGEE in the germline V gene. Trimming took 3 bases from V and 5 from J, leaving 11 bases between them. Written as DNA, the CDR3 is TGTGCCAGCAGCGAGGACATAGGGACTGAAGCTTTCTTT. Amino acid sequence: CASSEDIGTEAFF.

The rearrangement joins TRBV11-1 to TRBJ1-4, with 12 nucleotides matching TRBD1. Germline values: CDR1 SGHAT, CDR2 FQDESV (reference sequence). V lost 1 base, J lost 8 bases, and 5 bases stayed unmatched. The CDR3 consists of 16 residues. In DNA, the CDR3 is TGTGCCAGCAGCTTAGGGGACAGGGGGCGACAAGAAAAACTGTTTTTT. Its translation is CASSLGDRGRQEKLFF. The full variable domain, completed using reference TRBV11-1 and TRBJ1-4, is EAEVAQSPRYKITEKSQAVAFWCDPISGHATLYWYRQILGQGPELLVQFQDESVVDDSQLPKDRFSAERLKGVDSTLKIQPAELGDSAMYLCASSLGDRGRQEKLFFGSGTQLSVL.

As for this clone: At one end, the junction sequence differs from germline, possibly due to a read error. The V gene is TRBV7-7, the J gene TRBJ2-5; 7 positions match TRBD2. This CDR3 region has 15 residues. Per the germline V gene, CDR1 is SSHAT and CDR2 is FNYEAQ (reference sequence). CDR3 protein: CASSLGLAERETQYF. CDR3 nucleotide sequence: TGTGCTAGCAGCTTAGGCCTAGCGGAGAGAGAGACCCAGTACTTC.

The chain links TRBV19 to TRBJ1-6, with unresolved D. Per germline, CDR1 LNHDA and CDR2 SQIVND (reference sequence). This CDR3 has 16 residues. V was trimmed by 7 bases and J by 0 bases, leaving 13 bases between them. CDR3 sequence reads: CASTAAGISYNSPLHF. In DNA form, the CDR3 reads TGTGCCAGTACTGCGGCCGGGATCTCCTATAATTCACCCCTCCACTTT.

The genes are TRBV2 and TRBJ1-6; D might be TRBD1 (5 bases). The CDR3 loop spans 15 amino acids. The V end lost 2 bases, the J end lost 7 bases, and 12 bases lay between the germline ends. CDR1 and CDR2 (germline): SNHLY, FYNNEI. CDR3 amino acids: CASSELRTSNSPLHF. The CDR3 region has the DNA TGTGCCAGCAGTGAATTAAGGACATCCAATTCACCCCTCCACTTT.

The chain carries TRBV19 and TRBJ1-5, with D maybe TRBD1 (5 bases). Trimming removed 0 bases from V and 1 base from J, with 13 bases in between. This CDR3 has 17 residues. Germline V lookup: CDR1 LNHDA, CDR2 SQIVND (reference sequence). CDR3 residues: CASSIDRQGGSNQPQHF. The CDR3 nucleotides read TGTGCCAGTAGTATAGATCGGCAGGGAGGCAGCAATCAGCCCCAGCATTTT.

This clone was recorded a few times. CDR3 loop: CASSPPVPEQFF. CDR3 bases: TGTGCCAGCTCACCACCGGTTCCTGAGCAGTTCTTC. This chain uses TRBV18 with TRBJ2-1; D is undetermined. Germline CDR1 reads KGHSH; CDR2 reads LQKENI. This CDR3 region has 12 residues. V was pared by 0 bases and J by 9 bases, with 6 bases between. Based on the CDR3 plus reference TRBV18 and TRBJ2-1, the full variable domain is NAGVMQNPRHLVRRRGQEARLRCSPMKGHSHVYWYRQLPEEGLKFMVYLQKENIIDESGMPKERFSAEFPKEGPSILRIQQVVRGDSAAYFCASSPPVPEQFFGPGTRLTVL.

The rearrangement links TRBV30 to TRBJ2-1; the match to TRBD1 covers 7 bases. The CDR3 consists of 15 residues. Losses at the gene ends were 4 bases for V and 5 bases for J; bases not matched to a gene: 11. Per germline, CDR1 GTSNPN and CDR2 SVGIG (reference sequence). The CDR3 DNA reads as TGTGCCTGGAATAGCCGGGACAGAAGAAACAATGAGCAGTTCTTC. Translated: CAWNSRDRRNNEQFF.

The chain employs TRBV14 and TRBJ1-4, with 8 bases fitting TRBD1. Germline CDR1 reads SGHDN; CDR2 reads FVKESK. Trimming took 4 bases from V and 8 from J; bases not matched to a gene: 3. The CDR3 has 13 amino acids. CDR3 loop: CASSRRDREKLFF. The CDR3 coding sequence is TGTGCCAGCAGCCGCCGGGACAGGGAAAAACTGTTTTTT.

The gene calls are TRBV7-6 and TRBJ2-6; 11 bases align to TRBD1. Losses at the gene ends were 8 bases for V and 4 bases for J; bases not matched to a gene: 4. The CDR3 is made up of 15 amino acids. CDR1 and CDR2 (germline): SGHVS, FNYEAQ. The DNA for the CDR3 is TGTGCCAGCTCGGACAGGGGGCCAGGGGCCAACGTCCTGACTTTC. It encodes CASSDRGPGANVLTF.

Worth noting for this clone: The junction shows a germline mismatch at one end, possibly a read error. The chain couples TRBV7-9 to TRBJ2-3; D ambiguous. CDR1 is SEHNR and CDR2 is FQNEAQ in the germline V gene (reference sequence). The CDR3 runs 13 residues. DNA of the CDR3: TGTGCCAGCAGTTTAGAGGGCACAGATACGCAGTATTTT. This codes for CASSLEGTDTQYF.

J is TRBJ2-5 and V is TRBV2; no definite D call. Germline loops: CDR1 SNHLY, CDR2 FYNNEI. Trimming stripped 7 bases from V and 5 bases from J, with 8 bases between. This CDR3 contains 11 residues. CDR3 amino acids: CASTLSETQYF. CDR3 in DNA: TGTGCCAGCACCTTGTCGGAGACCCAGTACTTC.